This entry describes one TCR beta chain. Its specificity is unknown. The data are from a study of T cell clonotyping in hematopoietic cell transplantation. The overall study: Cytoreduction preceded collection of pretransplant recipient samples. Study findings and constraints: Without cell sorting, CD4 versus CD8 contributions remain unresolved. After transplant, recipient diversity fell while pathologically expanded clonotypes grew through day 180. Graft donor and pretransplant recipient Inverse Simpson Index values predicted broader posttransplant TCR diversity.

The time point denotes: recipient sample about 28 days before transplant, after cytoreduction. Sequencing was performed with immunoSEQ multiplex PCR; in TCRdb, only in-frame clones are kept and a portion is missing. The sample holds 16,000 or so clones, roughly 93% seen once. The TCR was taken from a man between 18 and 29 years old with biphenotypic leukemia. Some clones in this sample may be carry-over from other donors' samples. The starting material was peripheral blood mononuclear cells, obtained before stem cell transplant.

CDR3 loop: CASSQVRERNQPQHF. DNA for the CDR3: TGTGCCAGCAGCCAAGTCCGGGAGCGAAATCAGCCCCAGCATTTT. The V and J genes are TRBV4-2 and TRBJ1-5; no clear D. Germline lookup yields CDR1 LGHNA and CDR2 YNFKEQ. The CDR3 length is 15 residues. Trimming took 1 base from V and 4 from J, leaving 11 bases between them.